This paragraph reports one TCR beta chain. Its antigen is not yet known. Per-base quality was not reported, and no clone a single base away is much larger than it. CDR1 MGHRA and CDR2 YSYEKL were looked up in the germline V gene. Inclusive of the bounding cysteine and phenylalanine, the CDR3 is 17 residues long. Only the CDR3 portion is preserved as DNA: 51 bases, with reading frame beginning at the first base. Cut back by 0 bases and 0 bases, the V and J ends lie 13 bases apart. These data come from a study of human T cells and chemical hapten exposure (dated by TCRdb to the early 2020s). Some background on the complete study: For sensitization, 2% DPC in acetone was applied to a roughly 2 cm by roughly 2 cm area of upper inner arm skin. Throughout the study period of 20 to 30 weeks, patients also received therapeutic DPC doses to the scalp every week. Patch testing was performed on the upper back with Finn chambers containing 0.01% DPC, and the patch tests were scored after 6 days according to International Contact Dermatitis Research Group standards. Most of the patients in the cohort were female, and the cohort covered alopecia areata with under or over 50% scalp involvement, alopecia totalis and alopecia universalis. Libraries were combined into a pool for sequencing, and differences in TCR yield between samples came mainly from small differences in library volumes within the pool. The study tracked peripheral blood TCR repertoire changes in vivo during primary and secondary sensitization to the hapten diphenylcyclopropenone (DPC) in alopecia patients. Patient blood was sampled pre-sensitization (week 0) and at 2, 6 and about 24 weeks after DPC sensitization. For TCR sequencing, blood came from 25 to 35 alopecia patients at anywhere from one to four time points (pre-sensitization, 2, 6 and 24 weeks). Beyond this particular receptor, the publication reports: No change with DPC sensitization was found in the number of TCRs above 1 in 1000 frequency, and no evidence of global repertoire structure alterations was found. Patch test score correlated positively with the number of PT1 expanded TCRs, reaching significance at thresholds 8, 16 and 32 but not at 4. Because all patients had alopecia, a presumed autoimmune disease, the immune response of the patients might differ from that of healthy individuals. Compared with pre-sensitization or healthy control sets, expanded TCRs formed significantly more large CDR3 similarity clusters, which is consistent with antigen-driven responses. After repeated subsampling, changes were observed in the strength of the expansion versus patch-test correlation and in the threshold at which the correlation became significant.

The library was produced with RACE. The sequencer was a NextSeq 500. Library preparation attached unique molecular identifiers to individual cDNA molecules for quantitative, reproducible TCR counting. From each blood RNA sample, both TCR alpha and TCR beta chains were sequenced. Turning to the authors' computational methods: Samples had a median of around 92,000 TCRs, with a range from about 23,224 to 750,000. V, J and CDR3 annotation of the TCR reads was carried out using the Decombinator software suite. For the PS versus PT1 abundance plots, all samples were subsampled to the same number of TCRs (28,000). Expanded TCRs were defined as absent before sensitization and observed at least eight times at the 2-week time point. TCRdb applied fastp at Q25 and MiXCR to the public reads, then kept only in-frame beta chains. Rows merge per CDR3 protein into single entries with the most common DNA and genes. It is TCRdb's table, rather than the study itself, that gives the V and J calls and clone size. For this sample the table gives some 250,000 distinct CDR3 sequences, of which roughly 7.7% were detected only once. More than 0.95% of the sample is taken by the ten largest.

In light of the paper, this sample's time point label describes: pre-sensitization, week 0. The sample's treatment or condition label, in plain terms: therapeutic diphenylcyclopropenone sensitization with weekly scalp DPC. At each patch-test visit, blood was drawn before the patch test was applied. Eligible patients were aged 18 to 70, diagnosed with alopecia, deemed suitable for DPC therapy, and excluded if pregnant. Total RNA was extracted from unfractionated whole blood that had been collected in Tempus Blood RNA tubes. Sequenced here: whole blood, sampled in connection with sensitization to the hapten diphenylcyclopropenone (DPC). This receptor chain uses TRBV4-1 and TRBJ2-3, with the D gene not confidently named. This TCR came from a man between 18 and 29 years old with alopecia areata. Some clones in this sample may be carry-over from other donors' samples. The encoded CDR3 is CASSQEPQALSTDTQYF. The DNA sequence is TGCGCCAGCAGCCAAGAGCCCCAGGCCCTAAGCACAGATACGCAGTATTTT.